This T cell receptor (beta chain) was sequenced for a study of technical replicates of blood from a handful of donors. The length of the CDR3 is 13 residues. CDR1 LNHNV and CDR2 YYDKDF come from the germline V gene (reference sequence). Between the trimmed V and J ends, which lost 3 bases and 4 bases, there was a span of 8 bases. This clone was found once. TCRdb's table, derived via immunoSEQ multiplex PCR, lists solely in-frame clones and lacks some. The table has about 73,000 clones, roughly 90% seen once. The specimen was PBMCs. The gene calls are TRBV15 and TRBJ2-3, with D tentatively TRBD1 (5 bases). The TCR was taken from a human donor in good health. Some clones in this sample may be carry-over from other donors' samples. The CDR3 spells CATSSAGSDTQYF. CDR3 DNA sequence: TGTGCCACCAGCAGCGCAGGGTCAGATACGCAGTATTTT.